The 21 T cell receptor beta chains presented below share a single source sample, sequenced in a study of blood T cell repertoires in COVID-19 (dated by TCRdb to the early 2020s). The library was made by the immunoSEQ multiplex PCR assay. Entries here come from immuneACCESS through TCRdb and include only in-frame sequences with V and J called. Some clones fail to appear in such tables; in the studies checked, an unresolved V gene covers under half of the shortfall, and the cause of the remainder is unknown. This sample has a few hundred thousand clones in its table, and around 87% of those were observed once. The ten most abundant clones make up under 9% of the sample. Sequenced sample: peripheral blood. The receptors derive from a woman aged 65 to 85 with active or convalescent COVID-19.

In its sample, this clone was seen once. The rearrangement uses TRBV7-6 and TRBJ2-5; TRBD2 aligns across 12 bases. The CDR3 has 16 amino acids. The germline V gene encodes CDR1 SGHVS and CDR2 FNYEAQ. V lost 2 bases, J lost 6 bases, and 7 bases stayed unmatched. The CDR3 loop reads CASSLSSGGALKTQYF. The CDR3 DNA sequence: TGTGCCAGCAGCTTATCTAGCGGGGGGGCCTTAAAGACCCAGTACTTC.

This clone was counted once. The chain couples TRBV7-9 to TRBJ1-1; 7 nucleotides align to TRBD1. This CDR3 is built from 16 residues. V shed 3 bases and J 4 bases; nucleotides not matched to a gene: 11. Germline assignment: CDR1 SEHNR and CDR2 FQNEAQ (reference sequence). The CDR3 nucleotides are TGTGCCAGCAGCTTCTGGATCAAGGGGGCGCCCACTGAAGCTTTCTTT. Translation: CASSFWIKGAPTEAFF.

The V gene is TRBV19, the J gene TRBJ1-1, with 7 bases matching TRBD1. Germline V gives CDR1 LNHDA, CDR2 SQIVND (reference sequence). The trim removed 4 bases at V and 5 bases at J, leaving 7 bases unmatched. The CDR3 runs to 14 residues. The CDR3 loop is CASSKGARITEAFF. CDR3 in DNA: TGTGCCAGTAGTAAGGGGGCGAGAATAACTGAAGCTTTCTTT.

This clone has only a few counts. CDR3 residues: CASRAGQMEQYF. The DNA of the CDR3 is TGTGCCAGCAGGGCTGGACAGATGGAGCAGTACTTC. This chain connects TRBV6-5 to TRBJ2-7, with D tentatively TRBD1 (6 bases). There are 12 residues in the CDR3. The germline V gene has CDR1 MNHEY and CDR2 SVGAGI. V dropped 6 bases and J dropped 7 bases, with 13 bases sitting between them.

The CDR3 nucleotides are TGCAGCGTTGCTCCGGACAGGGGCCTCACAGATACGCAGTATTTT. Its protein product is CSVAPDRGLTDTQYF. The V call is TRBV29-1, the J call TRBJ2-3; 9 bases are a match to TRBD1. The trim removed 4 bases at V and 2 bases at J, leaving 7 bases unmatched. The CDR3 covers 15 residues. Germline V gene lookup returns CDR1 SQVTM and CDR2 ANQGSEA.

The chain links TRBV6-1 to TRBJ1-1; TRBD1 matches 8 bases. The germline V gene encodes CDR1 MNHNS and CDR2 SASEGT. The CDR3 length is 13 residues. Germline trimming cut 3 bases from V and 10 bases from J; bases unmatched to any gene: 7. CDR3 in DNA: TGTGCCAGCAGTGACGTACAGGGGGTGATAGCTTTCTTT. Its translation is CASSDVQGVIAFF.

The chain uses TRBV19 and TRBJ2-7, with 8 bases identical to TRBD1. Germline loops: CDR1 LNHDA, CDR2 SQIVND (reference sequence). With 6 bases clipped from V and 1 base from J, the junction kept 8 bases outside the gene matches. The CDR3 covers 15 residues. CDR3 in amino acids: CASRTAGGISYEQYF. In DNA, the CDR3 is TGTGCCAGTAGGACCGCAGGGGGCATTTCCTACGAGCAGTACTTC. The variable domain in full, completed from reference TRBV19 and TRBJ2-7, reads DGGITQSPKYLFRKEGQNVTLSCEQNLNHDAMYWYRQDPGQGLRLIYYSQIVNDFQKGDIAEGYSVSREKKESFPLTVTSAQKNPTAFYLCASRTAGGISYEQYFGPGTRLTVT.

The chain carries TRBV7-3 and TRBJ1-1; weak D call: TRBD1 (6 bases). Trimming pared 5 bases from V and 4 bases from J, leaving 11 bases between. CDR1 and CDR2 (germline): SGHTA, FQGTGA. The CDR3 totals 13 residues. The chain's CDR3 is CASSRGGATEAFF. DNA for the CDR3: TGTGCCAGCAGCCGAGGGGGGGCCACTGAAGCTTTCTTT.

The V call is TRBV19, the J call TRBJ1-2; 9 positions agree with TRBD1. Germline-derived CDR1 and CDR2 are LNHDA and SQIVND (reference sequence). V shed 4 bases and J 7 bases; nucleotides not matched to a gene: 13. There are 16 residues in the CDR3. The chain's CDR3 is CASSTAMMTGGRGYTF. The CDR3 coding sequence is TGTGCCAGTAGTACCGCGATGATGACAGGGGGGCGTGGCTACACCTTC.

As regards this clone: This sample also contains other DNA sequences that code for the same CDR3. DNA for the CDR3: TGTGCCAGCTCACCGCCGGGACAGCGCACAGATACGCAGTATTTT. As protein: CASSPPGQRTDTQYF. This rearrangement joins TRBV18 to TRBJ2-3; 7 bases align to TRBD1. This CDR3 has 15 amino acids. Germline assignment: CDR1 KGHSH and CDR2 LQKENI. Germline trimming cut 3 bases from V and 1 base from J; bases unmatched to any gene: 4.

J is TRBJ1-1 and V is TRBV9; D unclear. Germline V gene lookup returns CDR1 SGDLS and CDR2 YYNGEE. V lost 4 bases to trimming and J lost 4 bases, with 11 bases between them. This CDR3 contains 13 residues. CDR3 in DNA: TGTGCCAGCAGCTCTACGGGTTTCACTGAAGCTTTCTTT. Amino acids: CASSSTGFTEAFF.

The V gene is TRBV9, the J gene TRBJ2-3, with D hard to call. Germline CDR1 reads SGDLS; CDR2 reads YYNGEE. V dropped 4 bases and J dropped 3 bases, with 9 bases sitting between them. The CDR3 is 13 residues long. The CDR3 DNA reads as TGTGCCAGCAGCCTTTTGAGGACAGATACGCAGTATTTT. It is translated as CASSLLRTDTQYF.

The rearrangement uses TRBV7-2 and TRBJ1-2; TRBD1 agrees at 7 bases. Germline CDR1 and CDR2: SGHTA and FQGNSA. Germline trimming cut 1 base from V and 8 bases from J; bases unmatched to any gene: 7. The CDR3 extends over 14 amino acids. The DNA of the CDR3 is TGTGCCAGCAGCTTAGGAAGGGGGCTGGGAGGCTACACCTTC. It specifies CASSLGRGLGGYTF.

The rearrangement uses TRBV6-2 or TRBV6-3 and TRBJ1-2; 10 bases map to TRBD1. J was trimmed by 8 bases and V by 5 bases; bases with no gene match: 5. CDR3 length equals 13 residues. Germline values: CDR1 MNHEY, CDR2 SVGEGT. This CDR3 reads CASSVGQGFGYTF. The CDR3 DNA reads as TGTGCCAGCAGTGTGGGACAGGGGTTCGGCTACACCTTC.

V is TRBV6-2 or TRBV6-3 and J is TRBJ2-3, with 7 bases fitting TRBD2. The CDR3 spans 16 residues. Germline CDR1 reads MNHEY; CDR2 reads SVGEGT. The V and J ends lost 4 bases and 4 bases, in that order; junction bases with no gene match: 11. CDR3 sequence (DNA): TGTGCCAGCAGTTGGGGGGGTGAATCGAGTGCAGATACGCAGTATTTT. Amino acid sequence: CASSWGGESSADTQYF.

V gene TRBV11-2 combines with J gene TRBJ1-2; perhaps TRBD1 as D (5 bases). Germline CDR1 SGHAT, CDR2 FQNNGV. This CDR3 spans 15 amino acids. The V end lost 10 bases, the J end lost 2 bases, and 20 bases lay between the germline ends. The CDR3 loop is CATRDFLTANYGYTF. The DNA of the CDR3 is TGTGCCACCCGGGACTTTTTGACTGCAAACTATGGCTACACCTTC.

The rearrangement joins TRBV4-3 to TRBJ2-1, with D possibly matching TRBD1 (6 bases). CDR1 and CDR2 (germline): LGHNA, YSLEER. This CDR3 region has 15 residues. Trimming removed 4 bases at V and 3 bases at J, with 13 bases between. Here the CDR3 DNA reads TGCGCCAGCAGCCTCACAGGGCCCCTCTACAATGAGCAGTTCTTC. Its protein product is CASSLTGPLYNEQFF.

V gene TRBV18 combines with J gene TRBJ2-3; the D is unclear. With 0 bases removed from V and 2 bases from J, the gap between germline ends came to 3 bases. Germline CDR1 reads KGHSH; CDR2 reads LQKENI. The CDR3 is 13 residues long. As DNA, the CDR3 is TGTGCCAGCTCACCACCTATCACAGATACGCAGTATTTT. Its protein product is CASSPPITDTQYF.

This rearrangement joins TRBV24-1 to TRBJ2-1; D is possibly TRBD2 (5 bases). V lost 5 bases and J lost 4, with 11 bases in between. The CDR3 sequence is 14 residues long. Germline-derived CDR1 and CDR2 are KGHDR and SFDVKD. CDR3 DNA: TGTGCCACCAGTGCGAGGGCCGGGTACAATGAGCAGTTCTTC. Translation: CATSARAGYNEQFF.

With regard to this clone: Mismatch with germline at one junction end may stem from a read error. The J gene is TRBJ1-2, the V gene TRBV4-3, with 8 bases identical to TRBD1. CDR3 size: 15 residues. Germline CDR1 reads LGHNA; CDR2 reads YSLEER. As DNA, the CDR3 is TGCGCCAGCAGCCAGAATGCAGTGGCAGGGGGCGAGTTGAGGTTC. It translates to CASSQNAVAGGELRF.

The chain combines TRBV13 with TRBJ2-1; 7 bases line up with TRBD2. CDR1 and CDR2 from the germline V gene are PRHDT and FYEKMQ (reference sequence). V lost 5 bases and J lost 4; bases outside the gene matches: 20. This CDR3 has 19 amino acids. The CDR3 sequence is CASSPLLRDYQKQYNEQFF. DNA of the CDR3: TGTGCCAGCAGCCCGCTATTACGGGACTACCAGAAGCAATACAATGAGCAGTTCTTC. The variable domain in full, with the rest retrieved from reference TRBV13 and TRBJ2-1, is AAGVIQSPRHLIKEKRETATLKCYPIPRHDTVYWYQQGPGQDPQFLISFYEKMQSDKGSIPDRFSAQQFSDYHSELNMSSLELGDSALYFCASSPLLRDYQKQYNEQFFGPGTRLTVL.